This T cell receptor (beta chain) emerged from a study of cytomegalovirus exposure and HLA in healthy donors. Germline V lookup: CDR1 ENHRY, CDR2 SYGVKD. There are 15 residues in the CDR3. The ends were cut back, 0 bases at V and 4 bases at J, with 9 bases in the middle. 13 Jbeta primers and 60 Vbeta primers were used for the PCR. Sequencing was performed with immunoSEQ multiplex PCR; in TCRdb, only in-frame clones are kept and a portion is missing. The table includes tens of thousands of clones, 65% detected once. Concerning this clone itself: Its specificity is unknown.

Study results and caveats: There were approximately 150 TCR beta chains listed as cytomegalovirus-associated. TCR beta V- and J-gene trimming was later associated with a missense DCLRE1C variant.

The sequence was obtained from a boy between 10 and 17 years old in good health and CMV-seropositive. The chain combines TRBV10-3 with TRBJ1-4; D remains ambiguous. The sequenced material came from PBMCs. The CDR3 here is CAISESGEINEKLFF. In nucleotides, the CDR3 is TGTGCCATCAGTGAGTCCGGGGAGATTAATGAAAAACTGTTTTTT.